The 6 T cell receptor beta chains below come from one sample, sequenced in a study of CD8 T cells in ankylosing spondylitis. TCRdb called the 5' RACE reads again in MiXCR, with one record for every CDR3 protein. The sample yields 250,000 to 350,000 distinct CDR3 sequences, about 20% seen once. The specimen sequenced was blood, either unsorted or a sorted T cell fraction (not recorded which). These receptor sequences come from a female donor with ankylosing spondylitis or in good health (not recorded which).

V is TRBV6-1 and J is TRBJ1-1; no definite D call. The germline V gene has CDR1 MNHNS and CDR2 SASEGT. The CDR3 is made up of 10 amino acids. V was clipped by 4 bases and J by 10 bases, with 7 bases between them. CDR3 in DNA: TGTGCCAGCAGTGTTAAGAGAGCTTTCTTT. Translation: CASSVKRAFF.

J is TRBJ2-6 and V is TRBV20-1; possibly TRBD1 for D (6 bases). The V gene lost 7 bases and the J gene lost 2 bases, with 9 bases spanning the gap. The CDR3 is 13 residues long. Germline V gene sequence: CDR1 DFQATT, CDR2 SNEGSKA (reference sequence). CDR3 in DNA: TGCAGTGGTAACAGGGCTGGGGCCAACGTCCTGACTTTC. It encodes CSGNRAGANVLTF.

This chain connects TRBV20-1 to TRBJ1-1; D is uncertain. CDR3 size: 15 residues. V lost 0 bases and J lost 6, with 17 bases in between. Germline V lookup: CDR1 DFQATT, CDR2 SNEGSKA (reference sequence). The CDR3 loop is CSARDLGLPRAEAFF. In nucleotides, the CDR3 is TGCAGTGCTAGAGATCTAGGACTCCCGCGTGCTGAAGCTTTCTTT.

The chain recombines TRBV19 with TRBJ1-1; D gene ambiguous. In germline, CDR1 is LNHDA, CDR2 SQIVND (reference sequence). V was shortened by 7 bases and J by 5 bases, with 20 bases between the two germline ends. The CDR3 totals 15 residues. CDR3 sequence (DNA): TGTGCCAGTAACCCCCTGGGAGGGAGAGTTACTGAAGCTTTCTTT. Amino acid sequence: CASNPLGGRVTEAFF.

This clonotype has more than one count but fewer than ten. This chain uses TRBV7-8 with TRBJ2-7; 7 nucleotides line up with TRBD2. Trimming removed 7 bases from V and 2 bases from J; junction bases left unmatched: 11. This CDR3 has 15 residues. Germline CDR1 and CDR2: SGHVS and FQNEAQ. The CDR3 nucleotides read TGTGCCAGCACCTATACTAGCGCGGGGACCTACGAGCAGTACTTC. It translates to CASTYTSAGTYEQYF.

In its sample, this clonotype was seen a few times. This chain uses TRBV12-3 or TRBV12-4 with TRBJ1-1; 8 bases agree with TRBD1. The CDR3 has 14 residues. The V gene end was trimmed by 6 bases and the J gene end by 5 bases; junction bases not matched to a gene: 8. This chain's CDR3 is CASRGQGRPTEAFF. In DNA, the CDR3 is TGTGCCAGCAGAGGACAGGGACGGCCAACTGAAGCTTTCTTT.